One TCR beta chain is described in this entry. The antigen is unknown. These data belong to a study of Ad26.COV2.S vaccination and SARS-CoV-2 variants. Regarding the study as a whole: Breadth and depth estimates from TCRs may understate total T cell responses. The placebo group had lower spike-specific TCR breadth than the vaccine recipients did. Vaccinees reportedly had broad spike-specific CD8+ and CD4+ T cell responses.

This sample's treatment: about 20 received Ad26.COV2.S at low or high dose, single or two shots; about 5 received placebo; per-sample allocation not given. Sampling was done on day 63 after the first vaccine or placebo injection. Sequencing was performed with immunoSEQ multiplex PCR; in TCRdb, only in-frame clones are kept and a portion is missing. The top ten clones hold approximately 1.5% of a sample with hundreds of thousands of clones, around 89% of them seen once. The CDR3 totals 13 residues. Germline V gives CDR1 LNHDA, CDR2 SQIVND (reference sequence). Trimming removed 4 bases at V and 1 base at J, with 7 bases between.

The receptor comes from a person aged 18 to 65 who received the Ad26.COV2.S COVID-19 vaccine or a placebo. The rearrangement joins TRBV19 to TRBJ1-1; D gene unclear. The source material was peripheral blood, sampled in a trial of Ad26.COV2.S vaccine versus placebo. Here the CDR3 reads CASSKNTNTEAFF. In DNA form, the CDR3 reads TGTGCCAGTAGTAAAAATACGAACACTGAAGCTTTCTTT.